The 3 T cell receptor beta chains reported below all come from one sample, sequenced in a study of cytotoxic CD8 clonotypes in ibrutinib-treated CLL. Profiled with immunoSEQ multiplex PCR; TCRdb holds only in-frame clones, not every one. The sample consists of approximately 92,000 clones, roughly 80% of them appearing once. The sequencing used PBMCs, collected after 24 months of ibrutinib treatment. The receptors originated from a human donor with chronic lymphocytic leukemia.

This clone has only a few counts. This sequence joins TRBV19 and TRBJ2-2; 11 nucleotides align to TRBD2. Losses at the gene ends were 6 bases for V and 1 base for J; bases not matched to a gene: 1. This CDR3 is built from 15 residues. Germline CDR1 and CDR2: LNHDA and SQIVND (reference sequence). CDR3: CASSTSGGNTGELFF. In DNA form, the CDR3 reads TGTGCCAGTAGCACTAGCGGGGGGAACACCGGGGAGCTGTTTTTT.

With respect to this clone: The same CDR3 can be traced to other DNA sequences in this sample. The V gene is TRBV9, the J gene TRBJ1-1; TRBD1 agrees at 7 bases. J was trimmed by 4 bases and V by 4 bases; bases with no gene match: 7. Germline V gene lookup returns CDR1 SGDLS and CDR2 YYNGEE. This CDR3 spans 14 amino acids. The CDR3 loop reads CASSPYRGSTEAFF. CDR3 bases: TGTGCCAGCAGCCCTTACAGGGGAAGCACTGAAGCTTTCTTT.

The V gene is TRBV30, the J gene TRBJ1-1, with a possible D match to TRBD1 (6 bases). The V end was cut by 6 bases, the J end by 6 bases, with 14 bases between. Germline V gene sequence: CDR1 GTSNPN, CDR2 SVGIG (reference sequence). The length of the CDR3 is 12 residues. CDR3 protein: CACNRETAEAFF. The CDR3 nucleotides are TGTGCCTGCAACAGGGAGACTGCTGAAGCTTTCTTT.